A single sample gave rise to the 11 T cell receptor beta chains below, sequenced in a study of spatial heterogeneity in lung cancer. The antigens of these receptors remain unknown. General study findings and limits: Counts of expanded alpha and beta TCRs within tumors tracked the tumor nonsynonymous mutation count.

TCRdb itself ran the 5' RACE reads through MiXCR, one entry per CDR3 protein. Among several thousand distinct CDR3 sequences listed, over 10% were seen once. Time point: sample taken at primary tumor resection. Sequences were derived from lung tumor tissue, sampled at surgery. The receptors shown here come from a male donor with early-stage non-small cell lung cancer.

This clonotype is labeled as medium-sized. The library was prepared for alpha chains; this beta chain is a stray read, so its frequency means little. V is TRBV3-1 and J is TRBJ2-3; D gene ambiguous. Germline V gene sequence: CDR1 LGHDT, CDR2 YNNKEL (reference sequence). The CDR3 length is 15 residues. V dropped 0 bases and J dropped 3 bases, with 10 bases sitting between them. The CDR3 DNA reads TGTGCCAGCAGCCAAGAGCCCCCGGTGACAGATACGCAGTATTTT. This sequence encodes CASSQEPPVTDTQYF.

By sample share, this clonotype is medium-sized. For a library built for alpha chains, this beta chain is a stray read; little rests on its size. The chain uses TRBV5-1 and TRBJ2-5; no clear D gene. CDR3 length equals 11 residues. Trimming removed 5 bases from V and 3 bases from J, with 5 bases in between. The V gene's germline CDR1 is SGHRS and CDR2 YFSETQ. The CDR3 is CASRKEETQYF. The CDR3 DNA follows: TGCGCCAGCAGGAAAGAAGAGACCCAGTACTTC.

This clonotype counts as large. Being off target in a library aimed at alpha chains, this beta chain has a size of little meaning. CDR3: CASLLALPNSIEQYF. CDR3 in DNA: TGCGCCAGCCTCTTAGCACTACCAAATTCGATCGAGCAGTACTTC. This chain links TRBV10-2 with TRBJ2-7; D gene ambiguous. The V end was cut by 8 bases, the J end by 6 bases, with 23 bases between. CDR3 length equals 15 residues. Germline loops: CDR1 WSHSY, CDR2 SAAADI.

By its share, this clonotype is medium-sized (0.01 to 0.1%). Found in a library prepared for alpha chains, this beta chain is an off-target read, and its abundance has little meaning. The rearrangement joins TRBV12-3 or TRBV12-4 to TRBJ2-7, with 10 bases matching TRBD1. The CDR3 covers 17 residues. V lost 0 bases to trimming and J lost 0 bases; unmatched junction nucleotides: 5. In DNA form, the CDR3 reads TGTGCCAGCAGTTTAGCAGGACAGGGGGTGGGCTCCTACGAGCAGTACTTC. Translation: CASSLAGQGVGSYEQYF.

Sample share makes this clonotype large (0.1 to 1%). A library prepared for alpha chains yielded this beta chain as an off-target read; its size is of little meaning. The J gene is TRBJ2-3, the V gene TRBV20-1, with D unclear. CDR1 is DFQATT and CDR2 is SNEGSKA in the germline V gene (reference sequence). The ends were cut back, 0 bases at V and 2 bases at J, with 6 bases in the middle. The CDR3 covers 13 residues. For the CDR3, the DNA is TGCAGTGCTAGAGATGCACCCACAGATACGCAGTATTTT. Translation gives CSARDAPTDTQYF.

A single count supports this clonotype. This beta chain was picked up by a library intended for alpha chains and is off target, so its count carries little meaning. V gene TRBV20-1 combines with J gene TRBJ2-7, with D perhaps matching TRBD1 (6 bases). With 8 bases removed from V and 4 bases from J, the gap between germline ends came to 18 bases. Germline V gene lookup returns CDR1 DFQATT and CDR2 SNEGSKA (reference sequence). The CDR3 has 13 amino acids. CDR3: CSTQGLGSYEQYF. The CDR3 DNA reads TGCAGTACCCAGGGGTTAGGAAGTTACGAGCAGTACTTC.

A few counts support this clonotype. Since the library was made to target alpha chains, this beta chain is a stray read and its abundance is not meaningful. V and J are TRBV6-1 and TRBJ2-1; 10 nucleotides agree with TRBD2. Germline assignment: CDR1 MNHNS and CDR2 SASEGT. With 7 bases clipped from V and 8 bases from J, the junction kept 11 bases outside the gene matches. The CDR3 loop spans 15 amino acids. The CDR3 coding sequence is TGTGCCAGCAACCCTCCTCTAGCGGGAGTAGATGAGCAGTTCTTC. Protein: CASNPPLAGVDEQFF.

This clonotype was detected many times. This beta chain lies outside the target of a library built for alpha chains; its clone size means little. J is TRBJ2-1 and V is TRBV15; 9 nucleotides agree with TRBD1. The germline V gene encodes CDR1 LNHNV and CDR2 YYDKDF (reference sequence). This CDR3 region has 16 residues. The V and J ends lost 0 bases and 3 bases, in that order; junction bases with no gene match: 3. The CDR3 here is CATSREGTGNYNEQFF. The CDR3 nucleotides are TGTGCCACCAGCAGAGAAGGGACAGGGAACTACAATGAGCAGTTCTTC. Full variable domain (rest looked up from reference TRBV15 and TRBJ2-1): DAMVIQNPRYQVTQFGKPVTLSCSQTLNHNVMYWYQQKSSQAPKLLFHYYDKDFNNEADTPDNFQSRRPNTSFCFLDIRSPGLGDTAMYLCATSREGTGNYNEQFFGPGTRLTVL.

About this clonotype itself: The library was designed around alpha chains, so this beta chain is a stray read whose abundance carries little weight. The V and J genes are TRBV5-5 and TRBJ2-7; D is unclear. Trimming pared 4 bases from V and 3 bases from J, leaving 11 bases between. This CDR3 comprises 13 residues. Germline assignment: CDR1 SGHKS and CDR2 YYEKEE (reference sequence). CDR3: CASSPRYNYEQYF. In DNA form, the CDR3 reads TGTGCCAGCAGCCCTCGGTATAACTACGAGCAGTACTTC.

This clonotype was recorded many times. Being off target in a library aimed at alpha chains, this beta chain has a size of little meaning. This chain links TRBV18 with TRBJ2-5; 7 bases line up with TRBD2. Trimming at V came to 6 bases and at J to 2 bases, leaving 0 bases not matched to a gene. Germline V lookup: CDR1 KGHSH, CDR2 LQKENI. This CDR3 contains 12 residues. The chain's CDR3 is CASSGLQETQYF. The CDR3 nucleotides read TGTGCCAGCTCGGGACTACAAGAGACCCAGTACTTC.

This clonotype showed up many times. A library prepared for alpha chains yielded this beta chain as an off-target read; its size is of little meaning. The DNA for the CDR3 is TGTGCCAGCAGTTTGGGTACCGGGTTGGAGACCCAGTACTTC. Amino acid sequence: CASSLGTGLETQYF. The rearrangement links TRBV27 to TRBJ2-5, with unresolved D. The CDR3 runs 14 residues. Trimming pared 3 bases from V and 5 bases from J, leaving 13 bases between. CDR1 MNHEY and CDR2 SMNVEV come from the germline V gene (reference sequence).